The present TCR beta chain was sequenced within a study of regulatory T cells in long-lasting Graves disease. Study observations and caveats: Newly diagnosed Graves' patients had higher TCR diversity than persistent ones. More public clonotypes were shared by persistent patients (under 3,000) than by new patients (roughly 970). Repertoires from persistent disease leaned toward TRBV28, TRBJ1-2 and TRBJ2-5.

Arm-PCR of CDR3 regions and iRepertoire HTBI primers were used to build TCR beta libraries. TCRdb reanalysed the multiplex PCR reads using MiXCR and keeps one entry per CDR3 protein. The sample lists more than 300,000 distinct CDR3 sequences, roughly 21% seen once, with roughly 29% in the top ten. This clonotype occurred a few times. The antigen remains undetermined. V lost 0 bases, J lost 2 bases, and 8 bases lay in between. The germline V gene encodes CDR1 SGDLS and CDR2 YYNGEE. The CDR3 is made up of 14 amino acids. The time point is: persistent/refractory GD, antithyroid drugs over 5 years with positive TRAb. With RNA extracted from PBMCs as input, the TCR library was made. Diagnosing Graves' disease relied on the American Thyroid Association guidelines.

This clonotype originated in a female donor with Graves disease. The material sequenced was peripheral blood mononuclear cells (PBMCs), taken when the disease was refractory, from a patient treated with antithyroid drugs. The V call is TRBV9, the J call TRBJ1-1; a weak D match, TRBD1 (6 bases). The CDR3 DNA sequence: TGTGCCAGCAGCGTAGTGGGGGCTAACACTGAAGCTTTCTTT. Translating gives CASSVVGANTEAFF.